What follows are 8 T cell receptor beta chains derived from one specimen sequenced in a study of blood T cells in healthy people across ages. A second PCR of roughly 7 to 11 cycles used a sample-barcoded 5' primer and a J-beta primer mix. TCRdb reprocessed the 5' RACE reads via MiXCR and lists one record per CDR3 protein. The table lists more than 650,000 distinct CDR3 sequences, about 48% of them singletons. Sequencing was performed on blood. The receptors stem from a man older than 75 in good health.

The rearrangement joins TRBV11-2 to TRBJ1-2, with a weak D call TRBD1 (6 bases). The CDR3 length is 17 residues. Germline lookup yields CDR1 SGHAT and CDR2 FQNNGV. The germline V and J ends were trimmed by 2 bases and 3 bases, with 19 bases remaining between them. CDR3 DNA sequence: TGTGCCAGCAGCTTAATCCGGCGGGGGGCGGGTGACTATGGCTACACCTTC. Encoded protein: CASSLIRRGAGDYGYTF.

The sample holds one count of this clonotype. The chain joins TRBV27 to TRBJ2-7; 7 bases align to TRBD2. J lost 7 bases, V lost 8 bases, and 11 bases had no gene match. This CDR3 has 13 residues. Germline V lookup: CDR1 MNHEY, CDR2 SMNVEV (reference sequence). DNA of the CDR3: TGTGCCAGCGCCCTGGCGGGAGCTGGTGAGCAGTACTTC. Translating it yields CASALAGAGEQYF.

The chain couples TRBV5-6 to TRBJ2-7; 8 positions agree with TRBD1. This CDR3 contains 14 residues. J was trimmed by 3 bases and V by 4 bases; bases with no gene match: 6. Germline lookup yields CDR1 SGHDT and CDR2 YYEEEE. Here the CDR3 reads CASSVRDRRYEQYF. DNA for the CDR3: TGTGCCAGCAGCGTGAGGGACAGGCGCTACGAGCAGTACTTC. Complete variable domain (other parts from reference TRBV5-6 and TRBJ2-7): DAGVTQSPTHLIKTRGQQVTLRCSPKSGHDTVSWYQQALGQGPQFIFQYYEEEERQRGNFPDRFSGHQFPNYSSELNVNALLLGDSALYLCASSVRDRRYEQYFGPGTRLTVT.

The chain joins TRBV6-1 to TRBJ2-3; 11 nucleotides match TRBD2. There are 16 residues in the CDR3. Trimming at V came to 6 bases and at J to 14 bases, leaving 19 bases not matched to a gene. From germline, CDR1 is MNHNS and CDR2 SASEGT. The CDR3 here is CASRTTSGNQHRYAYF. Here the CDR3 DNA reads TGTGCCAGCAGGACGACTAGCGGGAACCAGCACAGATACGCGTATTTT.

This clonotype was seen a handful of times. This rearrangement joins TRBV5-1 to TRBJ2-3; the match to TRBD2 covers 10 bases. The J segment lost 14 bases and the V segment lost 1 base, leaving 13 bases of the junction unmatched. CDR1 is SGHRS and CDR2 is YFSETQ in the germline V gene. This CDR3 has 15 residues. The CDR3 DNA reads TGCGCCAGCAGCTTGCTAGCGGGAGCATCCAGAGACGCGTATTTT. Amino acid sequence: CASSLLAGASRDAYF.

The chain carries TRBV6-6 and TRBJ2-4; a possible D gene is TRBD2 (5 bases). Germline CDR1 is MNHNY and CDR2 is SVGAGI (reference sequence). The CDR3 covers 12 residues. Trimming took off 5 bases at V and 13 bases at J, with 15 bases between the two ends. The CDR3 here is CASSPLLREQYF. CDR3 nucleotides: TGTGCCAGCAGTCCACTTCTGAGGGAGCAGTACTTC.

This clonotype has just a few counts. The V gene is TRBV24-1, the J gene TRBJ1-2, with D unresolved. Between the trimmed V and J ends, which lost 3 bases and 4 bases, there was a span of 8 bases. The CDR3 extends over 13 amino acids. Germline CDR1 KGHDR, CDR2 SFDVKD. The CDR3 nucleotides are TGTGCCACCAGTGATGGTGGGATCTATGGCTACACCTTC. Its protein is CATSDGGIYGYTF.

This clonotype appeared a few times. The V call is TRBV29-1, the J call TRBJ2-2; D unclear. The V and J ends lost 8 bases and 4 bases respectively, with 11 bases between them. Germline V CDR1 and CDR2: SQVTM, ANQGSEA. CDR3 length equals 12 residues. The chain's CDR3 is CSTFGVTGELFF. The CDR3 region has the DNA TGCAGCACGTTTGGGGTCACCGGGGAGCTGTTTTTT.